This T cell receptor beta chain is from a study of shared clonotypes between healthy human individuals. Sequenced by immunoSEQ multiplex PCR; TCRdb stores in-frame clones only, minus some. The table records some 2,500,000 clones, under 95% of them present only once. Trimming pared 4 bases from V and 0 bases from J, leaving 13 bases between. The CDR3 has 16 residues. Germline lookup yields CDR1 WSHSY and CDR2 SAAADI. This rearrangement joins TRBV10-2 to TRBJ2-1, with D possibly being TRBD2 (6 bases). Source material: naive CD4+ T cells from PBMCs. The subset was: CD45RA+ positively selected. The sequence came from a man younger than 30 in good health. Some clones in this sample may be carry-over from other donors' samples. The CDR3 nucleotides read TGCGCCAGCAGTGTGCCTAGCGCGAGCTCCTACAATGAGCAGTTCTTC. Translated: CASSVPSASSYNEQFF.